The present entry profiles one T cell receptor (beta chain) with its context. V shed 1 base and J shed 5 bases, with 5 bases lying between them. This CDR3 spans 11 amino acids. Germline CDR1 reads DFQATT; CDR2 reads SNEGSKA (reference sequence). For TCRbeta, the library was prepared with unique molecular identifiers. TCRdb called the PCR reads again in MiXCR, with one record for every CDR3 protein. The table shows 330,000 or so distinct CDR3 sequences, with about 9.4% occurring only once. This sample stems from a study of T-cell reconstitution after alpha-beta-depleted transplantation in children. The sample was PBMCs from the stem cell graft donor, taken from the stem cell graft. The genes are TRBV20-1 and TRBJ1-2; the D is unclear. The source of this sequence is a human donor who donated a stem cell graft to a child with acute lymphoblastic leukemia. CDR3 coding DNA: TGCAGTGCTAGAGTCCCGTATGGCTACACCTTC. It encodes CSARVPYGYTF.